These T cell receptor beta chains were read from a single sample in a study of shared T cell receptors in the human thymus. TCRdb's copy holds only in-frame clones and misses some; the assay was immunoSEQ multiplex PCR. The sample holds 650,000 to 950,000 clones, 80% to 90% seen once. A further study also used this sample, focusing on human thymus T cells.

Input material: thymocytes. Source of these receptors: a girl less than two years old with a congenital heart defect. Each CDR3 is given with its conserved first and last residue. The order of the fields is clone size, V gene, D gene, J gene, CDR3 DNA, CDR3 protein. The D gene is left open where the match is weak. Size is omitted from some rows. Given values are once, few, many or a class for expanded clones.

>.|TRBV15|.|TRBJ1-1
TGTGCCACCAGCAGAGATTTTTCCATCCCGGACACTGAAGCTTTCTTT
CATSRDFSIPDTEAFF
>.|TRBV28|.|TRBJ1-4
TGTGCCAGCAGCGACAGAGGAAGGTGTGAAAAACTGTTTTTT
CASSDRGRCEKLFF
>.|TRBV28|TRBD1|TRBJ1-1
TGTGCCAGCAGTTTATACTCTCCGGGACAGGGGGAGGTGAACACTGAAGCTTTCTTT
CASSLYSPGQGEVNTEAFF
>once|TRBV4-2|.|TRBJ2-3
TGTGCCAGCAGCCACCCTTCCCTTGGACAGTCCACAGATACGCAGTATTTT
CASSHPSLGQSTDTQYF
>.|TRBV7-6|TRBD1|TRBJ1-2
TGTGCCAGCAGCCCGAGTCCCCTTGGACAGGGCTGCTATGGCTACACCTTC
CASSPSPLGQGCYGYTF
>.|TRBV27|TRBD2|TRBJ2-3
TGTGCCAGCAGTCCGACTAGCGGAGAATACACAGATACGCAGTATTTT
CASSPTSGEYTDTQYF
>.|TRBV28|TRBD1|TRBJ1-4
TGTGCCAGCAAGGGACAGGGGGACTCTAATGAAAAACTGTTTTTT
CASKGQGDSNEKLFF
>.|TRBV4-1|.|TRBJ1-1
TGCGCCAGCAGCCAAAGATGGGGGACAATCACACTTGTTAACACTGAAGCTTTCTTT
CASSQRWGTITLVNTEAFF
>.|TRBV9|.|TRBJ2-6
TGTGCCAGCAGCGTAGGGCAGACCTACACTACTGGGGCCAACGTCCTGACTTTC
CASSVGQTYTTGANVLTF
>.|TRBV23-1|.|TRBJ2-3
TGCGCCAGCAGTGAGAAAGGGGCAGATACGCAGTATTTT
CASSEKGADTQYF
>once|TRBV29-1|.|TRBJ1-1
TGCAGCATCCGTTGGGGGGTAAGCTGCTCTGAAGCTTTCTTT
CSIRWGVSCSEAFF
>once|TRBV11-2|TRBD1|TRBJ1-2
TGTGCCAGCAGCTTTGTGCCCCTCAGGGGGCGAAACTATGGCTACACCTTC
CASSFVPLRGRNYGYTF
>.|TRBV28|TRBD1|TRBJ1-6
TGTGCCAGCAGAGGGGACAGCCTGACATCACCCCTCCACTTT
CASRGDSLTSPLHF
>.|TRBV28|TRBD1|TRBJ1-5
TGTGCCAGCAGTCTCAGGGGGCTGGGTCAGCCCCAGCATTTT
CASSLRGLGQPQHF
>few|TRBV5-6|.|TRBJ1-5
TGTGCCAGCAGCTTAGGCGACAGCCCAAATCAGCCCCAGCATTTT
CASSLGDSPNQPQHF
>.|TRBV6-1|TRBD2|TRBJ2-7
TGTGCCAGCGGTCTAGCGGGGTCCTACGAGCAGTACTTC
CASGLAGSYEQYF
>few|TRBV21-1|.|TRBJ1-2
TGTGCCAGCAGCATCCGGGACAGGGGGAGGAATGGCTACACCTTC
CASSIRDRGRNGYTF
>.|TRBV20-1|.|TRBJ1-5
TGCAGTACAGGGACCAATCAGCCCCAGCATTTT
CSTGTNQPQHF
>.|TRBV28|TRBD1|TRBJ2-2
TGTGCCAGCCGCGACAGGGTGGCCCACACCGGGGAGCTGTTTTTT
CASRDRVAHTGELFF
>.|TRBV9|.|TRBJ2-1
TGTGCCAGCAGCGTACCCCAAGTTGGGGGGGGGCCCCCAAGGGATGAGCAGTTCTTC
CASSVPQVGGGPPRDEQFF
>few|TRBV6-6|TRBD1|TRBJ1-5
TGTGCCAGCAGGCCCCACGACAGGGTTTGGCAGCCCCAGCATTTT
CASRPHDRVWQPQHF
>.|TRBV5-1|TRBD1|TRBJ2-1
TGCGCCAGCAGCCTCACTTGGACAGGCCGCTCCTACAATGAGCAGTTCTTC
CASSLTWTGRSYNEQFF
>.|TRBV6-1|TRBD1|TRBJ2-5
TGTGCCGGCAAGACAGGGCGGGCGGAGACCCAGTACTTC
CAGKTGRAETQYF
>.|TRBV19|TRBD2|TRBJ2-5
TGTGCCAGTAGTATGGCGGGGGGCTCGTACCAAGAGACCCAGTACTTC
CASSMAGGSYQETQYF
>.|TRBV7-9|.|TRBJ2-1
TGTGCCAGCAGCTCAGATGGCGGAGTCTACAATGAGCAGTTCTTC
CASSSDGGVYNEQFF
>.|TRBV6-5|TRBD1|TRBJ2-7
TGTGCCAGCAGTTACGTCGGACAGGGCCCCTACGAGCAGTACTTC
CASSYVGQGPYEQYF
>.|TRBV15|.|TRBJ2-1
TGTGCCACCAGGATCACAGGGTACTCGAAAAATGAGCAGTTCTTC
CATRITGYSKNEQFF
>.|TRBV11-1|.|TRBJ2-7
TGTGCCAGCAGCCCTTCCCGGCCAGGCTACGAGCAGTACTTC
CASSPSRPGYEQYF
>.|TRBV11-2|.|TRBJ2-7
TGTGCCAGCAGCCCCTCCCGAGGGGGTAGGGCTTACGAGCAGTACTTC
CASSPSRGGRAYEQYF
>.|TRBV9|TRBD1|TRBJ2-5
TGTGCCAGCAGCTTTAGTGGGACAGGCCAAGAGACCCAGTACTTC
CASSFSGTGQETQYF
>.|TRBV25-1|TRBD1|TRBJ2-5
TGTGCCACAACTTCTTCGGACAGGGAGAAAGAGACCCAGTACTTC
CATTSSDREKETQYF
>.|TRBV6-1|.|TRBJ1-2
TGTGCCAGCAGTGAGGGGTTGATGGGGCATGGCTACACCTTC
CASSEGLMGHGYTF
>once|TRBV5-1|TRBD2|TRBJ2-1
TGCGCCAGCAGCCCGTGCAATGGGTCTAGCGGGGGATTCAATGAGCAGTTCTTC
CASSPCNGSSGGFNEQFF
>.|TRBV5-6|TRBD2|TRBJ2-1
TGTGCCAGCAGCCCGTCCGGACTAGCAAGTTACAATGAGCAGTTCTTC
CASSPSGLASYNEQFF
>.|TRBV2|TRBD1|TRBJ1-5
TGTGCCAGCAGTGAACCGGGACAGCCTCTCGTCAATCAGCCCCAGCATTTT
CASSEPGQPLVNQPQHF
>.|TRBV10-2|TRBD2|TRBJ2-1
TGCGCCGGATGGGGAGGGCTTGGATACAATGAGCAGTTCTTC
CAGWGGLGYNEQFF
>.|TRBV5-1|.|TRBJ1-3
TGCGCCAGCAGCTTCGGGACAAGAGAAGACACCATATATTTT
CASSFGTREDTIYF
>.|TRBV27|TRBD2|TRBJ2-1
TGTGCCAGCAGAATCCCTCCGAATTGTAGCGGGGGTAGCGATGAGCAGTTCTTC
CASRIPPNCSGGSDEQFF
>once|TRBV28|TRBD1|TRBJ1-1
TGTGCCAGCAGTTCCGCGAATGGACAGGGACAGGTCACTGAAGCTTTCTTT
CASSSANGQGQVTEAFF
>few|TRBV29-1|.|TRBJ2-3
TGCAGCGTTGAATCCTCGACAGGTGGGGCAGATACGCAGTATTTT
CSVESSTGGADTQYF
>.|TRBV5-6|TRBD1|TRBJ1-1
TGTGCCAGCAGGACTAACAGGGGTGAAGCTTTCTTT
CASRTNRGEAFF
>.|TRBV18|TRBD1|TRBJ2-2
TGTGCCAGCTCACCAGGGACAGGGAAAACCGGGGAGCTGTTTTTT
CASSPGTGKTGELFF
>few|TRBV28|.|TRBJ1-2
TGTGCCAGCAGTTTACCACCCCCGGGGGGCACCTATGGCTACACCTTC
CASSLPPPGGTYGYTF
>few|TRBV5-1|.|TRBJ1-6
TGCGCCAGCAGCACTAAACCGGATTCACCCCTCCACTTT
CASSTKPDSPLHF
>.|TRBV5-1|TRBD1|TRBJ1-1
TGCGCCAGCAGCTTTAAGGGACAGGGTCGGAACACTGAAGCTTTCTTT
CASSFKGQGRNTEAFF
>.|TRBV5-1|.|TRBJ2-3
TGCGCCAGCAGTCCGGGACACCGGGACCTTAGCACAGATACGCAGTATTTT
CASSPGHRDLSTDTQYF
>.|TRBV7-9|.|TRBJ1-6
TGTGCCAGCAGCTGTGCAGCGGCGGATAATTCACCCCTCCACTTT
CASSCAAADNSPLHF
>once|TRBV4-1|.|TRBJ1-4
TGCGCCAGCAGCCAAGGCCCAAACAGGGCTAATGAAAAACTGTTTTTT
CASSQGPNRANEKLFF
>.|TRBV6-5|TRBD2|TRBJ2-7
TGTGCCAGCAATATGAAAGCGGGGGGATCCTACGAGCAGTACTTC
CASNMKAGGSYEQYF
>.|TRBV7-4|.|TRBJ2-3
TGTGCCCACAGGGAGAAAACAGATACGCAGTATTTT
CAHREKTDTQYF
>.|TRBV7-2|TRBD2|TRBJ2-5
TGTGCCAGCAGCATTAGCGGGGGGGCCCAGGGGACCCAGTACTTC
CASSISGGAQGTQYF
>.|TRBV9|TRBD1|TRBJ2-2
TGTGCCAGCAGCGTATCAGGGACAGGGGCCGGGGAGCTGTTTTTT
CASSVSGTGAGELFF
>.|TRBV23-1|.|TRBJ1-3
TGCGCCAGCAGTCCTCCTAGGGGTCGACAGCAAATCTCTGGAAACACCATATATTTT
CASSPPRGRQQISGNTIYF
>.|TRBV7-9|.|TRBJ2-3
TGTGCCAGCAGCGACTCAGGGGCGGGAGCCGCAGATACGCAGTATTTT
CASSDSGAGAADTQYF
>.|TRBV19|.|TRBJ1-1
TGTGCCACACGACAGGTTGGGGACACTGAAGCTTTCTTT
CATRQVGDTEAFF